These 30 T cell receptor beta chains share one sample of origin, sequenced in a study of blood T cells in healthy people across ages (dated by TCRdb to between 2014 and 2016). The library was built by means of 5' RACE. A second roughly 7 to 11 cycle PCR used a sample-barcoded 5' primer and a J-beta primer mix. In TCRdb, the public reads were trimmed at Q25 with fastp and aligned with MiXCR, with productive beta chains retained. Entries are consolidated by CDR3 protein sequence, retaining the most common genes and DNA. The sample contains 1.5 million to 2 million distinct CDR3 sequences, 30% to 40% of them found a single time. Jointly, the top ten make up approximately 22% of the sample. Sequencing was performed on blood. Receptors were obtained from a human donor in good health.

The V call is TRBV7-2, the J call TRBJ2-5, with TRBD1 as a possible D gene (6 bases). Germline V CDR1 and CDR2: SGHTA, FQGNSA. This CDR3 is built from 14 residues. V was clipped by 5 bases and J by 2 bases, with 12 bases between them. CDR3 nucleotide sequence: TGTGCCAGCAGCCCATGGGGGCAGCAAGAGACCCAGTACTTC. Protein product: CASSPWGQQETQYF.

This clonotype was counted between two and nine times. The rearrangement joins TRBV7-9 to TRBJ2-1, with 9 positions matching TRBD2. V shed 4 bases, J shed 1 base, and the junction held 11 bases outside the gene matches. Germline values: CDR1 SEHNR, CDR2 FQNEAQ (reference sequence). The CDR3 covers 18 residues. The CDR3 DNA reads as TGTGCCAGCAGCTCCCCGAGGAGCGGGGGGCCGTCCTACAATGAGCAGTTCTTC. Translating it yields CASSSPRSGGPSYNEQFF.

V usage is TRBV10-3 and J usage is TRBJ2-7; 8 nucleotides line up with TRBD1. V trimming: 10 bases; J trimming: 2 bases; junction bases outside the gene matches: 13. The length of the CDR3 is 15 residues. CDR1 is ENHRY, CDR2 SYGVKD, per germline. For the CDR3, the DNA is TGTGCCACCCAGGATGGGACAGGCGATACCTACGAGCAGTACTTC. Amino acid sequence: CATQDGTGDTYEQYF.

This clonotype was picked up many times. The J gene is TRBJ2-4, the V gene TRBV13; possibly TRBD1 for D (6 bases). Germline V gene sequence: CDR1 PRHDT, CDR2 FYEKMQ (reference sequence). The CDR3 totals 13 residues. Trimming shortened V by 3 bases and J by 10 bases, and 13 bases separated the two germline ends. CDR3 in amino acids: CASSLDSEGIQYF. CDR3 sequence (DNA): TGTGCCAGCAGCTTGGACAGCGAGGGAATTCAGTACTTC.

Many counts were recorded for this clonotype. J is TRBJ2-7 and V is TRBV29-1; D gene ambiguous. Germline V gene lookup returns CDR1 SQVTM and CDR2 ANQGSEA. V was pared by 2 bases and J by 1 base, with 6 bases between. The CDR3 totals 12 residues. Here the CDR3 DNA reads TGCAGCGTTGAAAGTGAATCCTACGAGCAGTACTTC. Translated: CSVESESYEQYF.

This clonotype was seen only a few times. The chain links TRBV2 to TRBJ2-7, with a weak D call TRBD1 (5 bases). The germline CDR1 and CDR2 sequences are SNHLY and FYNNEI. V gave up 4 bases and J gave up 3 bases, with 16 bases separating them. The CDR3 consists of 15 residues. The CDR3 is CASSGGKWGLYEQYF. CDR3 nucleotide sequence: TGTGCCAGCAGTGGAGGCAAATGGGGCCTCTACGAGCAGTACTTC.

The gene calls are TRBV21-1 and TRBJ1-6; TRBD1, the table's D call, lacks a check against the DNA. TRBV21-1 is deemed a pseudogene. This CDR3 region has 15 residues. CDR3 sequence (DNA): TGTGCCAGCAGCATGCCGGGACAGGGGGTATCACCCCTCCACTTT. This sequence encodes CASSMPGQGVSPLHF.

The chain links TRBV20-1 to TRBJ2-1; TRBD1 agrees at 8 bases. Germline CDR1 reads DFQATT; CDR2 reads SNEGSKA (reference sequence). The V gene end was trimmed by 5 bases and the J gene end by 10 bases; junction bases not matched to a gene: 4. This CDR3 has 11 amino acids. This CDR3 is CSAANRGEQFF. CDR3 sequence (DNA): TGCAGTGCTGCCAACAGGGGGGAGCAGTTCTTC.

Concerning this clonotype: One junction end does not reproduce the germline sequence, and a read error may be involved. The chain employs TRBV7-8 and TRBJ1-2, with no clear D. Germline V gene sequence: CDR1 SGHVS, CDR2 FQNEAQ. The CDR3 is made up of 16 amino acids. CDR3 DNA: TGTGCCAGCAGCTTAGTAGGCCGACATAATCGGTATGGCTGCACCTTC. Translation gives CASSLVGRHNRYGCTF. The full variable domain, with the rest looked up from reference TRBV7-8 and TRBJ1-2, is GAGVSQSPRYKVAKRGQDVALRCDPISGHVSLFWYQQALGQGPEFLTYFQNEAQLDKSGLPSDRFFAERPEGSVSTLKIQRTQQEDSAVYLCASSLVGRHNRYGCTFGSGTRLTVV.

This clonotype was seen only a few times. This chain connects TRBV20-1 to TRBJ2-1; 11 bases match TRBD2. The CDR3 loop spans 13 amino acids. Germline V CDR1 and CDR2: DFQATT, SNEGSKA (reference sequence). With 4 bases clipped from V and 7 bases from J, the junction kept 3 bases outside the gene matches. The CDR3 region has the DNA TGCAGTGCTATAGCGGGGGGGCGAAATGAGCAGTTCTTC. The encoded protein is CSAIAGGRNEQFF.

Turning to this clonotype: The junction and the germline gene differ at one end; a read error may be behind it. The gene calls are TRBV20-1 and TRBJ1-4, with 11 bases that match TRBD1. The CDR3 sequence is 18 residues long. In germline, CDR1 is DFQATT, CDR2 SNEGSKA (reference sequence). CDR3 in amino acids: CSATSQGQGAGTNKKLFF. The CDR3 bases are TGCAGTGCTACCTCTCAAGGACAGGGGGCAGGAACTAATAAAAAACTGTTTTTT.

V is TRBV29-1 and J is TRBJ2-7; tentatively, D is TRBD1 (6 bases). Germline lookup yields CDR1 SQVTM and CDR2 ANQGSEA. The germline V and J ends were trimmed by 2 bases and 6 bases, with 14 bases remaining between them. The CDR3 has 13 amino acids. Here the CDR3 reads CSVEKANRVEQYF. The CDR3 DNA follows: TGCAGCGTTGAAAAAGCCAACAGGGTCGAGCAGTACTTC.

This clonotype was observed a single time. The gene calls are TRBV5-1 and TRBJ2-5; TRBD2 matches at 12 bases. V was pared by 0 bases and J by 5 bases, with 8 bases of the junction left unmatched. The germline CDR1 and CDR2 sequences are SGHRS and YFSETQ. This CDR3 contains 17 residues. The CDR3 region is CASSLDPSGGAGETQYF. CDR3 nucleotides: TGCGCCAGCAGCTTGGATCCTAGCGGGGGGGCCGGGGAGACCCAGTACTTC.

This chain joins TRBV10-3 and TRBJ1-1; D call uncertain. The germline V and J ends were trimmed by 3 bases and 1 base, with 9 bases remaining between them. Germline CDR1 is ENHRY and CDR2 is SYGVKD. This CDR3 has 14 amino acids. The CDR3 DNA follows: TGTGCCATCAGTGAAGGGTCGGGGAACACTGAAGCTTTCTTT. Translation: CAISEGSGNTEAFF.

This clonotype occurred a few times. V usage is TRBV5-1 and J usage is TRBJ2-7; perhaps TRBD2 as D (5 bases). The germline gives CDR1 SGHRS, CDR2 YFSETQ. V was trimmed by 4 bases and J by 1 base, leaving 12 bases between them. The CDR3 extends over 14 amino acids. The CDR3 coding sequence is TGCGCCAGCAGCCCCAACTTAGCGTCCTACGAGCAGTACTTC. Translated, it gives CASSPNLASYEQYF.

The chain employs TRBV11-1 and TRBJ2-3; the D is unclear. The CDR3 runs to 16 residues. Germline CDR1 reads SGHAT; CDR2 reads FQDESV (reference sequence). Trimming took off 3 bases at V and 3 bases at J, with 16 bases between the two ends. CDR3: CASSFPGREVTDTQYF. The CDR3 nucleotides are TGTGCCAGCAGCTTCCCTGGAAGAGAAGTAACAGATACGCAGTATTTT.

This clonotype was picked up a small number of times. This chain joins TRBV7-2 and TRBJ2-7; 8 bases line up with TRBD2. Trimming at V came to 7 bases and at J to 6 bases, leaving 5 bases not matched to a gene. CDR1 and CDR2 from the germline V gene are SGHTA and FQGNSA. CDR3 size: 12 residues. The CDR3 bases are TGTGCCAGCACCGGGGGGGTTCTCGAGCAGTACTTC. Protein: CASTGGVLEQYF.

The sample holds one count of this clonotype. CDR3 nucleotides: TGTGCCACCCAATCTAGCGGGGGGACCACAGATACGCAGTATTTT. Translation: CATQSSGGTTDTQYF. The V and J genes are TRBV2 and TRBJ2-3, with 11 bases matching TRBD2. In germline, CDR1 is SNHLY, CDR2 FYNNEI. Trimming at V came to 10 bases and at J to 2 bases, leaving 8 bases not matched to a gene. This CDR3 is built from 15 residues.

The genes are TRBV3-1 and TRBJ2-3; TRBD2 matches at 8 bases. V lost 4 bases and J lost 5; bases outside the gene matches: 11. Germline CDR1 LGHDT, CDR2 YNNKEL (reference sequence). The CDR3 spans 16 residues. CDR3 protein: CASSPRTSSVQDTQYF. For the CDR3, the DNA is TGTGCCAGCAGCCCCCGGACTAGCTCGGTTCAAGATACGCAGTATTTT.

This clonotype has only a few counts. V is TRBV4-3 and J is TRBJ2-1; a possible D gene is TRBD2 (5 bases). The germline CDR1 and CDR2 sequences are LGHNA and YSLEER. Trimming took off 1 base at V and 11 bases at J, with 15 bases between the two ends. CDR3 size: 14 residues. Here the CDR3 DNA reads TGCGCCAGCAGCCAAGTCGAGGGAGCCCTTCAGCAGTTCTTC. Its translation is CASSQVEGALQQFF.

The chain links TRBV20-1 to TRBJ1-1; possibly TRBD1 for D (6 bases). Germline V gene sequence: CDR1 DFQATT, CDR2 SNEGSKA (reference sequence). V was trimmed by 2 bases and J by 0 bases, leaving 16 bases between them. CDR3 length: 16 amino acids. CDR3 DNA: TGCAGTGCTAGAACCGCGGGGGCCCCGATGAACACTGAAGCTTTCTTT. This encodes CSARTAGAPMNTEAFF.

The sample holds a few counts of this clonotype. The chain uses TRBV7-9 and TRBJ1-1; TRBD1 matches 10 bases. V was clipped by 5 bases and J by 6 bases; unmatched bases: 9. CDR1 is SEHNR and CDR2 is FQNEAQ in the germline V gene (reference sequence). The CDR3 totals 15 residues. The CDR3 spells CASSPDRGLDAEAFF. The DNA of the CDR3 is TGTGCCAGCAGCCCCGACAGGGGGCTGGATGCTGAAGCTTTCTTT. The full variable domain, with the rest looked up from reference TRBV7-9 and TRBJ1-1, is DTGVSQNPRHKITKRGQNVTFRCDPISEHNRLYWYRQTLGQGPEFLTYFQNEAQLEKSRLLSDRFSAERPKGSFSTLEIQRTEQGDSAMYLCASSPDRGLDAEAFFGQGTRLTVV.

J is TRBJ2-1 and V is TRBV6-2 or TRBV6-3; 16 bases are a match to TRBD2. This CDR3 has 19 residues. CDR1 is MNHEY, CDR2 SVGEGT, per germline. The V and J ends lost 7 bases and 2 bases, in that order; junction bases with no gene match: 11. The CDR3 DNA reads TGTGCCAGCACCGCACTATCGGGACTAGCGGGGGGGGCCTACAATGAGCAGTTCTTC. Residues: CASTALSGLAGGAYNEQFF.

This chain links TRBV6-2 or TRBV6-3 with TRBJ1-5; the D is unclear. Germline V lookup: CDR1 MNHEY, CDR2 SVGEGT. The V gene lost 3 bases and the J gene lost 7 bases, with 7 bases spanning the gap. This CDR3 is built from 12 residues. The DNA of the CDR3 is TGTGCCAGCAGTTATAGGCAACAGCCCCAGCATTTT. Protein product: CASSYRQQPQHF.

V gene TRBV9 combines with J gene TRBJ2-1, with 8 positions matching TRBD2. This CDR3 region has 17 residues. CDR1 SGDLS and CDR2 YYNGEE come from the germline V gene. With 0 bases clipped from V and 2 bases from J, the junction kept 7 bases outside the gene matches. CDR3 DNA: TGTGCCAGCAGCGTAGAACCTGGACTAGCACCCTACAATGAGCAGTTCTTC. Encoded protein: CASSVEPGLAPYNEQFF.

CDR3 coding DNA: TGCGCCAGCAGCTTGGGCACGTTGGGAAACACCATATATTTT. The encoded protein is CASSLGTLGNTIYF. The rearrangement joins TRBV5-1 to TRBJ1-3; D is ambiguous. CDR3 length: 14 amino acids. The V and J ends lost 0 bases and 4 bases respectively, with 8 bases between them. Germline V gene sequence: CDR1 SGHRS, CDR2 YFSETQ.

The V call is TRBV12-3 or TRBV12-4, the J call TRBJ2-3, with 9 bases fitting TRBD2. This CDR3 is 16 amino acids long. V lost 4 bases, J lost 4 bases, and 9 bases stayed unmatched. The CDR3 coding sequence is TGTGCCAGCAGTTCCAGACTAGCGGTGATCGCAGATACGCAGTATTTT. This codes for CASSSRLAVIADTQYF.

This clonotype was seen only a few times. The chain links TRBV4-2 to TRBJ2-1; 7 nucleotides match TRBD1. The length of the CDR3 is 15 residues. The junction had 3 bases not matched to a gene; V was cut back by 0 bases and J by 4 bases. The germline gives CDR1 LGHNA, CDR2 YNFKEQ. CDR3 amino acids: CASSQDGTDYNEQFF. CDR3 nucleotides: TGTGCCAGCAGCCAAGATGGGACAGATTACAATGAGCAGTTCTTC.

The rearrangement joins TRBV12-3 or TRBV12-4 to TRBJ1-1; D not certain. The CDR3 totals 15 residues. Trimming left V 6 bases short and J 4 bases short, with 18 bases between. In DNA, the CDR3 is TGTGCCAGCAGATACCGGCCTGGAGGGAGCACTGAAGCTTTCTTT. Protein product: CASRYRPGGSTEAFF.

This clonotype has a handful of counts. V gene TRBV4-1 combines with J gene TRBJ1-2; D call uncertain. Germline V gives CDR1 MGHRA, CDR2 YSYEKL. The CDR3 sequence is 15 residues long. The V end was cut by 0 bases, the J end by 0 bases, with 8 bases between. CDR3 nucleotides: TGCGCCAGCAGCCAAGATCGGTATACTAACTATGGCTACACCTTC. Encoded protein: CASSQDRYTNYGYTF.